These 8 T cell receptor beta chains came from one sample sequenced in a study of beta chain features in type 1 diabetes. Expressed TCRB transcripts were sequenced because the entire RNA isolate underwent reverse transcription. Method: immunoSEQ multiplex PCR; TCRdb's copy keeps in-frame clones and lacks some. The data show about 400,000 clones, with roughly 12% seen just once and more than 0.015% held by the top ten. The sequenced material came from naive CD4+ T cells from blood. The receptors come from a young man in good health.

Only a few counts were recorded for this clone. V gene TRBV14 combines with J gene TRBJ2-3, with D perhaps matching TRBD1 (5 bases). The V end was cut by 4 bases, the J end by 3 bases, with 14 bases between. Looked up from germline, CDR1 is SGHDN and CDR2 is FVKESK. CDR3 length equals 15 residues. The CDR3 protein is CASSRGQLRTDTQYF. DNA for the CDR3: TGTGCCAGCAGCCGGGGCCAACTTCGTACAGATACGCAGTATTTT.

This sequence joins TRBV9 and TRBJ1-2; 7 bases fit TRBD1. J gave up 4 bases and V 4 bases, and 10 bases lay outside the gene matches. Germline CDR1 and CDR2: SGDLS and YYNGEE. This CDR3 is built from 15 residues. The CDR3 sequence is CASSSLGDSLYGYTF. The CDR3 DNA is TGTGCCAGCAGCTCTCTCGGGGACAGCCTCTATGGCTACACCTTC.

This sequence joins TRBV19 and TRBJ1-1, with TRBD1 matching over 9 bases. After removal of 5 bases from V and 3 bases from J, the junction contained 7 bases not matched to a gene. CDR3 length equals 15 residues. Looked up from germline, CDR1 is LNHDA and CDR2 is SQIVND (reference sequence). The CDR3 sequence is CASSPGTGRHTEAFF. CDR3 bases: TGTGCCAGTAGTCCGGGGACAGGGAGACACACTGAAGCTTTCTTT.

This clone was seen a few times. CDR3 region: CASSSQNFQYF. The CDR3, as DNA: TGTGCCAGCAGCTCCCAAAATTTTCAGTACTTC. The rearrangement links TRBV7-9 to TRBJ2-4, with D unresolved. The V gene lost 4 bases and the J gene lost 11 bases, with 9 bases spanning the gap. Germline V gene data show CDR1 as SEHNR and CDR2 as FQNEAQ (reference sequence). The CDR3 contains 11 residues.

The rearrangement links TRBV19 to TRBJ2-1, with TRBD2 identical over 8 bases. The CDR3 runs 15 residues. The ends lost 3 bases at V and 5 bases at J; junction bases unmatched: 6. The germline gives CDR1 LNHDA, CDR2 SQIVND (reference sequence). The CDR3 nucleotides are TGTGCCAGTAGTATCAGCGGGAGCATCCACAATGAGCAGTTCTTC. Its protein is CASSISGSIHNEQFF.

A few counts support this clone. This CDR3 is CASSELWGQGPGDQYF. As DNA, the CDR3 is TGTGCCAGCAGTGAATTGTGGGGACAGGGTCCCGGTGACCAGTACTTC. The chain combines TRBV25-1 with TRBJ2-5; 9 nucleotides align to TRBD1. The germline gives CDR1 MGHDK, CDR2 SYGVNS. This CDR3 region has 16 residues. The junction had 13 bases not matched to a gene; V was cut back by 1 base and J by 10 bases.

This clone appeared a few times. The chain joins TRBV19 to TRBJ2-1; TRBD1 is a possible D gene (6 bases). CDR3 length: 12 amino acids. Trimming left V 6 bases short and J 9 bases short, with 12 bases between. The germline V gene has CDR1 LNHDA and CDR2 SQIVND (reference sequence). The CDR3 bases are TGTGCCAGTAGCGAACAGGGCACTGAGCAGTTCTTC. This encodes CASSEQGTEQFF.

The chain is built from TRBV6-5 and TRBJ1-3; D remains ambiguous. Germline V gives CDR1 MNHEY, CDR2 SVGAGI. V shed 0 bases and J shed 1 base, with 7 bases lying between them. CDR3 length: 15 amino acids. In DNA, the CDR3 is TGTGCCAGCAGTTACTCGAGGCAGTCTGGAAACACCATATATTTT. Protein: CASSYSRQSGNTIYF.